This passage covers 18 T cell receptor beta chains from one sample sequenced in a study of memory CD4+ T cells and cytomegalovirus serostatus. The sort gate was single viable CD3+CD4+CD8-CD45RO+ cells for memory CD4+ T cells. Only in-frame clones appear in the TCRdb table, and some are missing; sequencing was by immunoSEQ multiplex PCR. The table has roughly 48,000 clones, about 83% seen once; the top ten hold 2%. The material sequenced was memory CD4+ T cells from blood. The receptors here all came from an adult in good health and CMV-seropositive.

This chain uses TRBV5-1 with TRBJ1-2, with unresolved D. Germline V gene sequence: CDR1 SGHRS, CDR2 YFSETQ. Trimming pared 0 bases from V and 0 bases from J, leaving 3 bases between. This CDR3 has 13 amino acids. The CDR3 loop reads CASSLDTNYGYTF. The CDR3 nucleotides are TGCGCCAGCAGCTTGGACACTAACTATGGCTACACCTTC.

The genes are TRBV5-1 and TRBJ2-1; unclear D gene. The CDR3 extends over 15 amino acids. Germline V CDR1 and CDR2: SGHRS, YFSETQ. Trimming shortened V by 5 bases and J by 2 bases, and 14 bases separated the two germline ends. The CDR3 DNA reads TGCGCCAGCAGTCCGTCAGCTGAACCCTACAATGAGCAGTTCTTC. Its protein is CASSPSAEPYNEQFF.

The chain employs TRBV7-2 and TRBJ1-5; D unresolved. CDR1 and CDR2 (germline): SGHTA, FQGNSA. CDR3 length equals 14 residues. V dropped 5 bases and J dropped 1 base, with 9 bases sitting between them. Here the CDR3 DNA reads TGTGCCAGCAGCCCTGAGACGAGCAATCAGCCCCAGCATTTT. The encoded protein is CASSPETSNQPQHF.

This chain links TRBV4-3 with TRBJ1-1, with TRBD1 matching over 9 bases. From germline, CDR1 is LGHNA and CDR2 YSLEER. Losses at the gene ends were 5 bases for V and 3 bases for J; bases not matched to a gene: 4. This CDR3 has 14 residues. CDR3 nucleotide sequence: TGCGCCAGCAGCGTACGGACAGGGGACACTGAAGCTTTCTTT. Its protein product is CASSVRTGDTEAFF.

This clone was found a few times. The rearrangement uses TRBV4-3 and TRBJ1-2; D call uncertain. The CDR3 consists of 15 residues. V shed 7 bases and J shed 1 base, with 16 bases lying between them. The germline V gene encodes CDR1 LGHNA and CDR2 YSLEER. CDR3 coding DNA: TGCGCCAGCACCCTTCAGCTAGGGTTTAACTATGGCTACACCTTC. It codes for CASTLQLGFNYGYTF.

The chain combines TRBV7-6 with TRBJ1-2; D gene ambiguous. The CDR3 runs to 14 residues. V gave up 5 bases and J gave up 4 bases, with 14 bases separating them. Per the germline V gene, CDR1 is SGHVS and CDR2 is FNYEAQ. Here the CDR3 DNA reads TGTGCCAGCAGCCCAGCGGGAGGCGGCTATGGCTACACCTTC. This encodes CASSPAGGGYGYTF. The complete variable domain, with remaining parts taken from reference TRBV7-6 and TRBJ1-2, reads GAGVSQSPRYKVTKRGQDVALRCDPISGHVSLYWYRQALGQGPEFLTYFNYEAQQDKSGLPNDRFSAERPEGSISTLTIQRTEQRDSAMYRCASSPAGGGYGYTFGSGTRLTVV.

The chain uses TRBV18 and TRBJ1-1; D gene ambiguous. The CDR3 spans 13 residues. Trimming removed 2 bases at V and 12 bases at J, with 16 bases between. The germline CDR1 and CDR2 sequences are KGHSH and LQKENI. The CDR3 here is CASSPDKAGRTFF. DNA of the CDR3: TGTGCCAGCTCACCAGACAAGGCTGGGAGGACTTTCTTT.

The DNA of the CDR3 is TGTGCCAGTAAAGGTGGGACAGATGGTAAATTCAATCAGCCCCAGCATTTT. This codes for CASKGGTDGKFNQPQHF. The V and J genes are TRBV19 and TRBJ1-5, with TRBD1 matching over 7 bases. CDR3 length: 17 amino acids. Germline loops: CDR1 LNHDA, CDR2 SQIVND (reference sequence). With 7 bases clipped from V and 3 bases from J, the junction kept 15 bases outside the gene matches.

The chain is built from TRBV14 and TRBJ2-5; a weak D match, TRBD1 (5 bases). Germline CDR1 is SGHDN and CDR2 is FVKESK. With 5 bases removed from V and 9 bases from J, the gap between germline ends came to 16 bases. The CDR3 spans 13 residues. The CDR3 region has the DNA TGTGCCAGCAGCGAACAGGCCGGCCGGGCCCAGTACTTC. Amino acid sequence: CASSEQAGRAQYF. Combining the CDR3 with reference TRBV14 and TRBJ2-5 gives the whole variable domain EAGVTQFPSHSVIEKGQTVTLRCDPISGHDNLYWYRRVMGKEIKFLLHFVKESKQDESGMPNNRFLAERTGGTYSTLKVQPAELEDSGVYFCASSEQAGRAQYFGPGTRLLVL.

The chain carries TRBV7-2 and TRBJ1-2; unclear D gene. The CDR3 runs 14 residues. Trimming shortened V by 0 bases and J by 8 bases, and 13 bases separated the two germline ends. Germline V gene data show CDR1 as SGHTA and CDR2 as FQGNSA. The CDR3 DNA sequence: TGTGCCAGCAGCTTAGCTCGCGAGGGAGGAGGCTACACCTTC. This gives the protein CASSLAREGGGYTF.

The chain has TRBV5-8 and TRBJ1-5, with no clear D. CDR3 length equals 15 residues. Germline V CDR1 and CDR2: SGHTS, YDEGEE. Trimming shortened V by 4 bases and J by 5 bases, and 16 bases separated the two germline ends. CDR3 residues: CASSPSYTGYQPQHF. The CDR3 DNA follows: TGTGCCAGCAGCCCCTCATATACGGGGTATCAGCCCCAGCATTTT.

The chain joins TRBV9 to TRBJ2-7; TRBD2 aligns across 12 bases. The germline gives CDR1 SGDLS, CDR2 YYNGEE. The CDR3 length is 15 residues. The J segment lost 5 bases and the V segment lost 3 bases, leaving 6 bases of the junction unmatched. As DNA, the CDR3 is TGTGCCAGCAGCGCCCTAGCGGGGGGGCTCCACGAGCAGTACTTC. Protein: CASSALAGGLHEQYF.

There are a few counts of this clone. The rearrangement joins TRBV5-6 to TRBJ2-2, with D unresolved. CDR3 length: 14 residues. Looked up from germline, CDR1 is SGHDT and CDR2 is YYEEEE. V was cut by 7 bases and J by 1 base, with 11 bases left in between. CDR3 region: CASRRAGNTGELFF. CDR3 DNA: TGTGCCAGCCGCCGGGCAGGGAACACCGGGGAGCTGTTTTTT.

CDR3 in amino acids: CASGTGWDTEAFF. DNA of the CDR3: TGTGCCAGCGGTACAGGGTGGGACACTGAAGCTTTCTTT. The chain uses TRBV21-1 and TRBJ1-1; the table's D call, TRBD1, has no DNA check behind it. TRBV21-1 is a pseudogene. The CDR3 contains 13 residues.

The CDR3 coding sequence is TGTGCCAGCAGCGGAGGGGGAGGGGTTTACAATGAGCAGTTCTTC. The encoded protein is CASSGGGGVYNEQFF. The chain carries TRBV28 and TRBJ2-1, with D maybe TRBD2 (7 bases). CDR1 is MDHEN, CDR2 SYDVKM, per germline. Between the trimmed V and J ends, which lost 6 bases and 4 bases, there was a span of 16 bases. This CDR3 has 15 residues.

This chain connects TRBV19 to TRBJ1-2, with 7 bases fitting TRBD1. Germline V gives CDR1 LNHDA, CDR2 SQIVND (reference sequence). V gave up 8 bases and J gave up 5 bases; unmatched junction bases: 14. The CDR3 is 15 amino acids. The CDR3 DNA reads TGTGCCAGTGGGGACCGGAGCAGGGGGAAATATGGCTACACCTTC. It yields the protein CASGDRSRGKYGYTF.

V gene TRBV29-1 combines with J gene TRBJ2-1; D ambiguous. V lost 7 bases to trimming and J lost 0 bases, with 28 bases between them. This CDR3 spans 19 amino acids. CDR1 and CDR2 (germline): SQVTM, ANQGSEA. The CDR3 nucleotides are TGCAGCGCCCAACGTTCTCCTCTGAGCGACCGCTCCTCCTACAATGAGCAGTTCTTC. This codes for CSAQRSPLSDRSSYNEQFF.

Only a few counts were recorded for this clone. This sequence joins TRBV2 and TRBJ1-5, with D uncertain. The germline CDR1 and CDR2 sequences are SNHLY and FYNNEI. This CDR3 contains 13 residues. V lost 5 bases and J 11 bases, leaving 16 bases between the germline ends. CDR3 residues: CASSPEGRLTQHF. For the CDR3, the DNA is TGTGCCAGCAGTCCCGAGGGCCGCCTAACCCAGCATTTT. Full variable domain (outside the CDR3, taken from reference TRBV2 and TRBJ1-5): EPEVTQTPSHQVTQMGQEVILRCVPISNHLYFYWYRQILGQKVEFLVSFYNNEISEKSEIFDDQFSVERPDGSNFTLKIRSTKLEDSAMYFCASSPEGRLTQHFGDGTRLSIL.